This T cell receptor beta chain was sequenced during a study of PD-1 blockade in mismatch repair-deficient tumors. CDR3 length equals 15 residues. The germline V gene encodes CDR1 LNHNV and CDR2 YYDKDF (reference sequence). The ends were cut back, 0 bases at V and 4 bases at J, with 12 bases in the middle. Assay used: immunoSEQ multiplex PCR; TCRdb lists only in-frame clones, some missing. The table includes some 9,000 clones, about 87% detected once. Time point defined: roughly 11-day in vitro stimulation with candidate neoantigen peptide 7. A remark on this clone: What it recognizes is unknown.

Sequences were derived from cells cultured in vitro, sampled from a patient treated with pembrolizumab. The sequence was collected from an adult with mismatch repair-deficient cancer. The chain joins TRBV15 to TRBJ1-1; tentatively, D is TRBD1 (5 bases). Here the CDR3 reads CATSREGGASTEAFF. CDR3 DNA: TGTGCCACCAGCAGAGAGGGAGGGGCGAGCACTGAAGCTTTCTTT.